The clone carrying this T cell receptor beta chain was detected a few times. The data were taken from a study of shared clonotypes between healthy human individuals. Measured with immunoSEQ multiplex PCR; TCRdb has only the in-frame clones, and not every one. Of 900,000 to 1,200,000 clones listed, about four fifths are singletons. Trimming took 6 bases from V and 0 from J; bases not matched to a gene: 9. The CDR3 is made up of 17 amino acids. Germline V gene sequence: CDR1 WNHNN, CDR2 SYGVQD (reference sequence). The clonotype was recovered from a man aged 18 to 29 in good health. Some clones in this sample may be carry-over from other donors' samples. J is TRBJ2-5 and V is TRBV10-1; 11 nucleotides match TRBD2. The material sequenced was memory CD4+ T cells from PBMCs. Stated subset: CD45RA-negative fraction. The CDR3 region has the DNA TGCGCCAGCAGAAGGTCTGAGACTAGCGGGGACCAAGAGACCCAGTACTTC. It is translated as CASRRSETSGDQETQYF.